The 3 T cell receptor beta chains below come from one sample, sequenced in a study of tumor and adjacent non-tumor tissue in lung cancer. TCRbeta libraries were built with three rounds of nested PCR, modified from ARM-PCR. TCRdb reprocessed the multiplex PCR reads via MiXCR and lists one record per CDR3 protein. The table records tens of thousands of distinct CDR3 sequences, roughly three fifths of them present only once. This sample's RNA came from whole unsorted tissue. The specimen sequenced was lung tumor tissue. Receptor source: a man between 45 and 60 years old with non-small cell lung cancer.

This clonotype occurred a few times. This chain connects TRBV5-1 to TRBJ2-5; the match to TRBD2 covers 11 bases. The ends lost 2 bases at V and 2 bases at J; junction bases unmatched: 11. Germline CDR1 SGHRS, CDR2 YFSETQ. The length of the CDR3 is 18 residues. CDR3 DNA: TGCGCCAGCAGCTTCGGCCTAGCGGGAGGAGGAGGGCAAGAGACCCAGTACTTC. It encodes CASSFGLAGGGGQETQYF.

This clonotype was observed a single time. Compared with germline, one end of the junction differs, possibly owing to a read error. V gene TRBV7-9 combines with J gene TRBJ1-2; TRBD1 is a possible D gene (5 bases). The germline V gene encodes CDR1 SEHNR and CDR2 FQNEAQ (reference sequence). The CDR3 is 12 amino acids. CDR3 protein: CTSSTDKGGYTF. DNA of the CDR3: TGTACCAGCAGCACGGACAAGGGTGGCTACACCTTC.

Notes on this clonotype: At one of its ends the junction is not consistent with the germline gene, which may arise from a read error. The rearrangement uses TRBV4-1 and TRBJ2-1, with D possibly being TRBD1 (5 bases). Germline assignment: CDR1 MGHRA and CDR2 YSYEKL. This CDR3 region has 14 residues. The CDR3 here is CAISQVDRNNEQFF. The DNA for the CDR3 is TGCGCCATCAGCCAAGTCGACAGAAACAATGAGCAGTTCTTC.